The subject of this entry is one T cell receptor beta chain. CDR1 MNHEY and CDR2 SMNVEV come from the germline V gene (reference sequence). V lost 3 bases, J lost 7 bases, and 5 bases stayed unmatched. The CDR3 has 13 amino acids. These data belong to a study of blood T cell repertoires in COVID-19. About the study: Specimens from acute and convalescent COVID-19 originated in the United States, Italy and Spain. The cDNA or gDNA used as material had been derived from T cells, B-cell-depleted T cells, or PBMCs.

The authors' processing: Using reference gene primer amplification, nucleated cell counts were estimated. The repertoire was sequenced with immunoSEQ multiplex PCR; TCRdb's copy has only in-frame clones and lacks some. V and J calls and clone size are copied from that table; D and trimming were computed from the DNA. Of about 230,000 clones listed, 70% to 85% were seen once; the top ten hold around 2.4%. What was sequenced was peripheral blood. The sequence was obtained from a man aged 40-49 years who had recovered from COVID-19. The V call is TRBV27, the J call TRBJ1-2; 7 nucleotides agree with TRBD1. The CDR3, as DNA: TGTGCCAGCAGTTTCAGGGGGTCTGGTGGCTACACCTTC. It translates to CASSFRGSGGYTF.